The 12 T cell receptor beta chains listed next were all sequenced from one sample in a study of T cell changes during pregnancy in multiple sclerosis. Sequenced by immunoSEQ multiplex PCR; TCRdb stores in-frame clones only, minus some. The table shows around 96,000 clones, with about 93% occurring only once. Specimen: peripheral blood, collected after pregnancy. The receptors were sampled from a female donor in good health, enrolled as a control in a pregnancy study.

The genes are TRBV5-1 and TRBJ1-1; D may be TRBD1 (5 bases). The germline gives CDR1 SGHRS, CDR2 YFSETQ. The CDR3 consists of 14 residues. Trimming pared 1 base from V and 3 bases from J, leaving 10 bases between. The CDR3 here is CASSLSGGYTEAFF. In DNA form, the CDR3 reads TGCGCCAGCAGCTTGTCCGGGGGGTACACTGAAGCTTTCTTT. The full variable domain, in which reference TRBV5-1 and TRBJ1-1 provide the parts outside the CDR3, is KAGVTQTPRYLIKTRGQQVTLSCSPISGHRSVSWYQQTPGQGLQFLFEYFSETQRNKGNFPGRFSGRQFSNSRSEMNVSTLELGDSALYLCASSLSGGYTEAFFGQGTRLTVV.

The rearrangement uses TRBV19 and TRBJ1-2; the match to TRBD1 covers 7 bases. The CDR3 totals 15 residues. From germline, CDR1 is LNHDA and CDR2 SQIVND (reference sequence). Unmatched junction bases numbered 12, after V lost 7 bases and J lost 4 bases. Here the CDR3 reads CASNGDSRAFYGYTF. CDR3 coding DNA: TGTGCCAGTAATGGGGACAGCCGGGCATTCTATGGCTACACCTTC. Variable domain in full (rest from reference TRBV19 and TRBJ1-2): DGGITQSPKYLFRKEGQNVTLSCEQNLNHDAMYWYRQDPGQGLRLIYYSQIVNDFQKGDIAEGYSVSREKKESFPLTVTSAQKNPTAFYLCASNGDSRAFYGYTFGSGTRLTVV.

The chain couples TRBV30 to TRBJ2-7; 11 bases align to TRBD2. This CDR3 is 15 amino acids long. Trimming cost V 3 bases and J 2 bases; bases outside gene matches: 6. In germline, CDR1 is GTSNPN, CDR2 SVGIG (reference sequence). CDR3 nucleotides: TGTGCCTGGAGAAAAGGGACTAGCGGTACCTACGAGCAGTACTTC. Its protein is CAWRKGTSGTYEQYF.

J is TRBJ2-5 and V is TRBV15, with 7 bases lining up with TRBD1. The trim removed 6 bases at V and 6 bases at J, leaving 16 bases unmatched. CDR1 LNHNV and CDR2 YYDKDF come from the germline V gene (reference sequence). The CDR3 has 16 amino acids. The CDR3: CATRTKGTELLQTQYF. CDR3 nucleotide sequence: TGTGCCACCAGAACCAAAGGGACAGAGCTTCTTCAGACCCAGTACTTC.

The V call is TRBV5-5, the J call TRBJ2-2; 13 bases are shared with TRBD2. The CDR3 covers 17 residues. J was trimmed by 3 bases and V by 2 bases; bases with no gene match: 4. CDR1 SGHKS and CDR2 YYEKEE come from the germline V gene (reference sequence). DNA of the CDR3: TGTGCCAGCAGCTTCGGACTAGCGGGAGCGGACACCGGGGAGCTGTTTTTT. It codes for CASSFGLAGADTGELFF.

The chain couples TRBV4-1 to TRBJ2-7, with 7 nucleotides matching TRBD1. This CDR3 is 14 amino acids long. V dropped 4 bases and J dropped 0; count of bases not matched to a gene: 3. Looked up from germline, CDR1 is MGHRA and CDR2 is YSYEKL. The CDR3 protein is CASSPGQYSYEQYF. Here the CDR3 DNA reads TGCGCCAGCAGCCCGGGACAGTACTCCTACGAGCAGTACTTC.

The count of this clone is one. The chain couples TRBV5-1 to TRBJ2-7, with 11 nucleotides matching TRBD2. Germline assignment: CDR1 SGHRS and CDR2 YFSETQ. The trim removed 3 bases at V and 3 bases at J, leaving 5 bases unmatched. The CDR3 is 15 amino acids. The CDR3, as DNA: TGCGCCAGCAGCTCAGGACTAGCGGGCTACTACGAGCAGTACTTC. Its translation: CASSSGLAGYYEQYF.

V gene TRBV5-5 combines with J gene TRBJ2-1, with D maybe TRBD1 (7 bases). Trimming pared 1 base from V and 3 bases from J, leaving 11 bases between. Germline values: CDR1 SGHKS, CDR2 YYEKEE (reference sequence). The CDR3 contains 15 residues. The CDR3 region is CASSLFQGGYNEQFF. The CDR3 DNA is TGTGCCAGCAGCTTGTTCCAGGGGGGCTACAATGAGCAGTTCTTC.

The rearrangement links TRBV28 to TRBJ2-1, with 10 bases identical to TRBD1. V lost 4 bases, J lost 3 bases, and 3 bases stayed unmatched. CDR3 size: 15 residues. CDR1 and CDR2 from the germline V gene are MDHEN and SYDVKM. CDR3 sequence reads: CASSSGTGDYNEQFF. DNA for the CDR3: TGTGCCAGCAGTTCAGGGACAGGGGACTACAATGAGCAGTTCTTC.

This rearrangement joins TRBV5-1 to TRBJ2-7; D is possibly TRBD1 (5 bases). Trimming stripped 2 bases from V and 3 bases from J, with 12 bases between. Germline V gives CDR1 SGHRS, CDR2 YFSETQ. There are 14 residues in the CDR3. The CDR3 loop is CASSLEDTIYEQYF. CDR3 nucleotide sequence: TGCGCCAGCAGCTTAGAGGACACAATCTACGAGCAGTACTTC.

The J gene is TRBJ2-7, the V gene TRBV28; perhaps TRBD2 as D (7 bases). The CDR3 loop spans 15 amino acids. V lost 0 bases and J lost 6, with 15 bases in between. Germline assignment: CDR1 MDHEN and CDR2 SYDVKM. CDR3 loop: CASSLWGGQVGEQYF. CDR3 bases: TGTGCCAGCAGTTTATGGGGGGGGCAGGTGGGCGAGCAGTACTTC.

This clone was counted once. CDR3 coding DNA: TGCGCCAGCAGCCGGCGCGGGTACATGAACACTGAAGCTTTCTTT. This codes for CASSRRGYMNTEAFF. The chain carries TRBV5-1 and TRBJ1-1; D remains ambiguous. The CDR3 is 15 residues long. The germline V gene encodes CDR1 SGHRS and CDR2 YFSETQ. Trimming took 4 bases from V and 0 from J, leaving 13 bases between them.